This TCR beta chain was documented in a study of blood T cell repertoires in COVID-19. Study summary: The origin of the acute and convalescent COVID-19 samples was the United States, Italy and Spain. PBMCs, B-cell-depleted T cells, or T cells provided the cDNA or gDNA that made up the material.

Per the germline V gene, CDR1 is LNHDA and CDR2 is SQIVND (reference sequence). Trimming took 3 bases from V and 5 from J; bases not matched to a gene: 10. The CDR3 is made up of 18 amino acids. In the original analysis: Scientists estimated how many nucleated cells there were by amplifying reference gene primers. Sequencing used immunoSEQ multiplex PCR; TCRdb keeps in-frame clones, though not all of them. V and J calls and clone size are given by that table; D and trimming were obtained from the DNA. The profile covers 95,000 to 110,000 clones, with roughly 88% appearing a single time and 5.5% to 8% taken by the ten largest.

Sequenced sample: peripheral blood. The receptor comes from a man in his fifties with active or convalescent COVID-19. This chain joins TRBV19 and TRBJ2-1; 13 bases map to TRBD2. Here the CDR3 reads CASSIGGPTSGRHNEQFF. The DNA for the CDR3 is TGTGCCAGTAGTATCGGGGGCCCGACTAGCGGGAGGCACAATGAGCAGTTCTTC.